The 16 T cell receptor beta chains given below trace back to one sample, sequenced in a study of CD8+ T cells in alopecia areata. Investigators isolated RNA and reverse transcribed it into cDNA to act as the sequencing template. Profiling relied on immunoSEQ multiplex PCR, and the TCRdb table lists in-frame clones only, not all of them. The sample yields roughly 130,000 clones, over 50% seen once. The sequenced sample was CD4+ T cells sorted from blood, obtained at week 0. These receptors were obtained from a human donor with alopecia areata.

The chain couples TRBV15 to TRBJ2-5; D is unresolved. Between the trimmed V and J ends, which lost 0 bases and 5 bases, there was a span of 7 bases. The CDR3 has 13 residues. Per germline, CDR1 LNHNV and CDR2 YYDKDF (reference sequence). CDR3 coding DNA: TGTGCCACCAGCAGAGAACCCTTGGAGACCCAGTACTTC. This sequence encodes CATSREPLETQYF.

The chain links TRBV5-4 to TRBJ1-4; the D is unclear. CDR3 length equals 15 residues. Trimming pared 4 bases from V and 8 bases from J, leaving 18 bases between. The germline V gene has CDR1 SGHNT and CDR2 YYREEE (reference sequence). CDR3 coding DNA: TGTGCCAGCAGCCCCCCGGGTAGTGGGCTCGAAAAACTGTTTTTT. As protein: CASSPPGSGLEKLFF. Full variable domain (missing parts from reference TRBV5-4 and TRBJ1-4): ETGVTQSPTHLIKTRGQQVTLRCSSQSGHNTVSWYQQALGQGPQFIFQYYREEENGRGNFPPRFSGLQFPNYSSELNVNALELDDSALYLCASSPPGSGLEKLFFGSGTQLSVL.

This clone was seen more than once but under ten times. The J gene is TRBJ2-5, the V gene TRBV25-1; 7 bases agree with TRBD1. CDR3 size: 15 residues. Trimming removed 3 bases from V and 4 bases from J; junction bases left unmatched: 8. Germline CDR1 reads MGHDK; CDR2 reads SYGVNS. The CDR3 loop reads CASSEERGRGETQYF. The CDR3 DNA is TGTGCCAGCAGTGAGGAGAGGGGGCGCGGAGAGACCCAGTACTTC.

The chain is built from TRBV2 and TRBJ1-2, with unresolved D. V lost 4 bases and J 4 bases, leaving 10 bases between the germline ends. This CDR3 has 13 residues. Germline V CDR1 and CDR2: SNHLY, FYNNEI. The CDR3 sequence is CASSAVSSYGYTF. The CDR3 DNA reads TGTGCCAGCAGTGCAGTCAGCTCCTATGGCTACACCTTC.

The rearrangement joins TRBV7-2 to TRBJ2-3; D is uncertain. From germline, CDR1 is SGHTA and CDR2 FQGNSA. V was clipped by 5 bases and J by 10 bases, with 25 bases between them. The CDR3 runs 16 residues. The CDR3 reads CASSLQVGRWAVPQYF. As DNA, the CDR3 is TGTGCCAGCAGCCTCCAAGTCGGCAGGTGGGCGGTTCCGCAGTATTTT.

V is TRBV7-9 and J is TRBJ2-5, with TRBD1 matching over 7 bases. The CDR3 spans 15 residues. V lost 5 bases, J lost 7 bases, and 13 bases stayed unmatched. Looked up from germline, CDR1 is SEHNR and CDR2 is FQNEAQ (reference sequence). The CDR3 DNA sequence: TGTGCCAGCAGCGCTGAGGTCCTCTCAGGGGGGACCCAGTACTTC. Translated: CASSAEVLSGGTQYF.

The CDR3 DNA sequence: TGTGCCATCAGTGTTAACCCAGGGGAGACAAGCTATGGCTACACCTTC. As protein: CAISVNPGETSYGYTF. This chain connects TRBV10-3 to TRBJ1-2; a possible D gene is TRBD1 (6 bases). In germline, CDR1 is ENHRY, CDR2 SYGVKD. CDR3 size: 16 residues. Trimming took off 4 bases at V and 4 bases at J, with 19 bases between the two ends.

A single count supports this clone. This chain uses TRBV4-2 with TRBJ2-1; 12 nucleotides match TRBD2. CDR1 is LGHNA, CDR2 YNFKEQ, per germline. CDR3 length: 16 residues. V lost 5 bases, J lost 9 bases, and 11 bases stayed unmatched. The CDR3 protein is CASSTRLAGEGGEQFF. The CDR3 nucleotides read TGTGCCAGCAGCACCCGACTAGCGGGGGAAGGGGGTGAGCAGTTCTTC.

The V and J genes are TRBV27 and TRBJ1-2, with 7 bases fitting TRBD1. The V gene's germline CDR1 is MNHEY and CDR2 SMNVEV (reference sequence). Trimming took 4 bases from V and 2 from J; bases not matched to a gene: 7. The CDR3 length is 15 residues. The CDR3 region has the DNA TGTGCCAGCAGTTCGACAGGGCAGGCGAACTATGGCTACACCTTC. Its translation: CASSSTGQANYGYTF.

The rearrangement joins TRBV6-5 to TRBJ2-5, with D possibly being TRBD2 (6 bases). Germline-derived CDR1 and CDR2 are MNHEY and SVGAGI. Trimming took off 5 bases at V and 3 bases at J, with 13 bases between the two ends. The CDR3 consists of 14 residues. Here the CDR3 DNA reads TGTGCCAGCAGTAGCCCAGGAGGGAAAGAGACCCAGTACTTC. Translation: CASSSPGGKETQYF.

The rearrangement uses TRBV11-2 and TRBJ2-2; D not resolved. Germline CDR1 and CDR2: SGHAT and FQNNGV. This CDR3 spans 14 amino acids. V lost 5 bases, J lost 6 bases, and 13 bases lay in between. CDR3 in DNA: TGTGCCAGCAGCCCCCTTCGGGTCCCCGGGGAGCTGTTTTTT. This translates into CASSPLRVPGELFF.

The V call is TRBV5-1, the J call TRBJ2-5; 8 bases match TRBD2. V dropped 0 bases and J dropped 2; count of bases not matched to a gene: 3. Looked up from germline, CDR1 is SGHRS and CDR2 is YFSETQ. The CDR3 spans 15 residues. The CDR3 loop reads CASSLEGTRQETQYF. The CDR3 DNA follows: TGCGCCAGCAGCTTGGAAGGGACTAGACAAGAGACCCAGTACTTC.

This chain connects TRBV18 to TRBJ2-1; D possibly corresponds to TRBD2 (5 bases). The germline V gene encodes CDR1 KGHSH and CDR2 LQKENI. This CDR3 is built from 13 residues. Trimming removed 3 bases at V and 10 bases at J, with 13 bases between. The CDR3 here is CASSPVGREEQFF. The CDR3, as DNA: TGTGCCAGCTCACCGGTGGGGAGAGAGGAGCAGTTCTTC.

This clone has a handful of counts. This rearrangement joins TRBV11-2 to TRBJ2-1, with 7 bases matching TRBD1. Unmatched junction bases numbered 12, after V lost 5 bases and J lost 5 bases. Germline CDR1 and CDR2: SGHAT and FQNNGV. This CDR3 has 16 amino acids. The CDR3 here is CASSPGQTNKHNEQFF. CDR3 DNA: TGTGCCAGCAGCCCGGGACAGACAAATAAACACAATGAGCAGTTCTTC.

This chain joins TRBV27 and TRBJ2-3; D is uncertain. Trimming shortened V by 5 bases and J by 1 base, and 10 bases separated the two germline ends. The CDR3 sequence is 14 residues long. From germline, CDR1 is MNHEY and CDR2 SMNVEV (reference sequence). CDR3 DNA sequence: TGTGCCAGCAGTCCCTACGGCGGCACAGATACGCAGTATTTT. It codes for CASSPYGGTDTQYF.

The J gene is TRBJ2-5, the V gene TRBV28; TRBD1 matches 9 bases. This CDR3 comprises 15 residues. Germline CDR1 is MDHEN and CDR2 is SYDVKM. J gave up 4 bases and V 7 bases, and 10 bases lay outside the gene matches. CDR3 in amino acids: CASTSGRDRAETQYF. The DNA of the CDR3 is TGTGCCAGCACCAGTGGCAGGGACAGGGCAGAGACCCAGTACTTC.